The rows below give T cell receptor beta chains drawn from one sample of a study of blood T cell repertoires in COVID-19. Profiling relied on immunoSEQ multiplex PCR, and the TCRdb table lists in-frame clones only, not all of them. The sample carries roughly 53,000 clones, 85% to 90% recorded once. Sequenced sample: peripheral blood. These receptors all stem from a human donor in a cohort sampled during active COVID-19. Each CDR3 is given with its conserved first and last residue. The D gene is left open where the match is weak.

TRBJ1-5,TRBV27,.,CASSYRHSNQPQHF
TRBJ1-2,TRBV2,.,CASRIDWAELGYTF
TRBJ2-1,TRBV10-3,.,CAISAQVGANEQFF
TRBJ1-2,TRBV28,TRBD1,CASSLPPGQGRYGYTF
TRBJ1-5,TRBV7-8,.,CASSPRAPGDQPQHF
TRBJ1-2,TRBV18,.,CASSPQGGGGYTF
TRBJ2-6,TRBV5-1,.,CASSLGGPGANVLTF
TRBJ2-7,TRBV30,.,CAWKKPGQPYEQYF
TRBJ2-7,TRBV28,TRBD2,CASSFGGDVNEQYF
TRBJ2-4,TRBV9,TRBD2,CASSPRGSPGGTKNIQYF
TRBJ2-2,TRBV9,.,CASSVIGGNTGELFF
TRBJ1-4,TRBV6-6,.,CASSSTGDGSGLFF
TRBJ1-1,TRBV7-3,TRBD1,CASSLTGQGNTEAFF
TRBJ1-2,TRBV9,TRBD1,CASSSMNLLGKQGRGYTF
TRBJ2-3,TRBV7-3,.,CASSLWSGRTDTQYF
TRBJ2-1,TRBV9,.,CASSVSLEVTVYEQFF
TRBJ2-1,TRBV7-2,.,CASSIRLVSYNEQFF
TRBJ1-6,TRBV9,TRBD1,CASSARTGSNSPLHF
TRBJ1-2,TRBV19,TRBD1,CASSAGTVLNSYTF
TRBJ1-6,TRBV5-1,TRBD1,CASSPRVQGASYNSPLHF
TRBJ2-1,TRBV20-1,.,CSGYRDHEQFF
TRBJ2-7,TRBV3-1/TRBV3-2,TRBD1,CASSRGQVNSYEQYF
TRBJ2-1,TRBV7-8,TRBD1,CASSVRQGGSYNEQFF
TRBJ1-2,TRBV28,TRBD1,CASSLQTGATYGYTF
TRBJ1-5,TRBV6-5,.,CASSWDSVGNQPQHF
TRBJ2-7,TRBV2,TRBD1,CGYRGNYEQYF
TRBJ1-4,TRBV5-5,.,CASSLFRGGNEKLFF
TRBJ1-2,TRBV6-2/TRBV6-3,.,CASSPAGFPYGYTF
TRBJ2-5,TRBV6-4,.,CASTHSNQETQYF
TRBJ2-3,TRBV5-4,TRBD2,CASSQEGLAGGPDTQYF
TRBJ1-5,TRBV24-1,TRBD1,CATSDRQGGYQPQHF
TRBJ1-5,TRBV18,TRBD1,CASSPGDRQPQHF
TRBJ2-3,TRBV27,TRBD2,CASSPLRGGPDTQYF
TRBJ1-2,TRBV5-1,.,CASSLIDLNYGYTF
TRBJ2-5,TRBV11-1,TRBD1,CASSPGGVGETQYF
TRBJ2-3,TRBV3-1/TRBV3-2,TRBD2,CASSLLGRTSGGKADTQYF
TRBJ2-1,TRBV19,TRBD2,CATGGSGRVHNEQFF
TRBJ2-7,TRBV11-2,.,CASSARQSAPPQYF
TRBJ1-2,TRBV4-2,TRBD1,CASSPDRGTSNYGYTF
TRBJ1-1,TRBV7-9,.,CASSLGQNMNTEAFF
TRBJ1-1,TRBV11-2,.,CASSPSQWLAFF
TRBJ2-5,TRBV27,.,CASSPRGPETQYF
TRBJ1-1,TRBV27,.,CASCARHLGRTEAFF
TRBJ2-7,TRBV18,TRBD2,CASSVAGGPYEQYF
TRBJ2-7,TRBV6-5,.,CASSSLNTYEQYF
TRBJ1-3,TRBV7-8,.,CASSPDSHSGNTIYF